This T cell receptor beta chain was captured by sequencing in a study of post-analysis software for immune sequencing data. Looking at the study overall: Secondary progressive, relapsing-remitting and progressive-relapsing multiple sclerosis were among the included disease courses. Findings and limits, study-wide: Samples from a shared batch, those prepared together, strongly co-clustered by F measure. Multiple sclerosis was associated with a significant reduction in normalized Chao1 diversity relative to controls.

Unique molecular identifiers had been added to the TCR beta cDNA libraries. From approximately 1 to 10 million T cells, 400,000 to 600,000 cDNA molecules were obtained. TCRdb analysed the PCR reads with MiXCR anew, one entry per CDR3 protein. The data contain roughly 570,000 distinct CDR3 sequences, under 40% of them singletons. In regard to this clonotype: Its antigen is unidentified.

Sequencing was carried out using blood. This receptor was taken from a girl aged 2-17 years with multiple sclerosis.

Here the CDR3 reads CATSDPTTDTQYF. For the CDR3, the DNA is TGTGCCACCAGTGATCCCACCACAGATACGCAGTATTTT. The V gene is TRBV24-1, the J gene TRBJ2-3; D is undetermined. Germline V gene sequence: CDR1 KGHDR, CDR2 SFDVKD. This CDR3 has 13 amino acids. V was shortened by 3 bases and J by 2 bases, with 5 bases between the two germline ends.